This T cell receptor (beta chain) is drawn from a study of blood T cell repertoires in COVID-19. The assay was immunoSEQ multiplex PCR, and TCRdb's table has in-frame clones only and misses some. The sample includes approximately 230,000 clones, under 90% of them seen just once. Trimming removed 5 bases from V and 8 bases from J; junction bases left unmatched: 7. This CDR3 has 15 residues. Per the germline V gene, CDR1 is MNHEY and CDR2 is SMNVEV (reference sequence). The TCR comes from a man younger than 30 who had recovered from COVID-19. The specimen sequenced was PBMCs or T cells enriched from blood (not recorded which). This chain links TRBV27 with TRBJ1-4, with 11 positions matching TRBD1. The CDR3 reads CASSPTDRGREKLFF. CDR3 bases: TGTGCCAGCAGTCCCACGGACAGGGGGCGGGAAAAACTGTTTTTT.